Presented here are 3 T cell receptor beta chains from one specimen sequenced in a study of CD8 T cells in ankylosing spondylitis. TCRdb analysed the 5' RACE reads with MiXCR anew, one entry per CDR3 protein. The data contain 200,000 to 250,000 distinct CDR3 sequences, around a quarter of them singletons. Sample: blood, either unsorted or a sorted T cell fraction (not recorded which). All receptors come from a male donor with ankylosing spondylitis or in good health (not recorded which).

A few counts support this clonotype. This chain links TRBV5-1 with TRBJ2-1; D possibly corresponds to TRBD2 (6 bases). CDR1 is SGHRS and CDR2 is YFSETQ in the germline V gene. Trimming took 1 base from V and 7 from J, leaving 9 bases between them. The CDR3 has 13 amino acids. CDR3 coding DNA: TGCGCCAGCAGCTTGCAGGAGGGGAATGAGCAGTTCTTC. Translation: CASSLQEGNEQFF.

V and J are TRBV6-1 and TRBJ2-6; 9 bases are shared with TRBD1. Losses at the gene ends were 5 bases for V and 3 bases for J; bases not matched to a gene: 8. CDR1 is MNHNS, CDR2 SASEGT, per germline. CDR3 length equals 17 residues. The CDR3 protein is CASSLLTGGGGANVLTF. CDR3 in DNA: TGTGCCAGCAGTCTTTTGACAGGGGGAGGTGGGGCCAACGTCCTGACTTTC.

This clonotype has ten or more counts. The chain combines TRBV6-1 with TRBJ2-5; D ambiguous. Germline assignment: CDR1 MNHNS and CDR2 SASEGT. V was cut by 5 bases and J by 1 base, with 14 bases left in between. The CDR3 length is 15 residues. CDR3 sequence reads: CASSPAGRPQETQYF. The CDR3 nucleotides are TGTGCCAGCAGTCCAGCCGGCAGGCCCCAAGAGACCCAGTACTTC.